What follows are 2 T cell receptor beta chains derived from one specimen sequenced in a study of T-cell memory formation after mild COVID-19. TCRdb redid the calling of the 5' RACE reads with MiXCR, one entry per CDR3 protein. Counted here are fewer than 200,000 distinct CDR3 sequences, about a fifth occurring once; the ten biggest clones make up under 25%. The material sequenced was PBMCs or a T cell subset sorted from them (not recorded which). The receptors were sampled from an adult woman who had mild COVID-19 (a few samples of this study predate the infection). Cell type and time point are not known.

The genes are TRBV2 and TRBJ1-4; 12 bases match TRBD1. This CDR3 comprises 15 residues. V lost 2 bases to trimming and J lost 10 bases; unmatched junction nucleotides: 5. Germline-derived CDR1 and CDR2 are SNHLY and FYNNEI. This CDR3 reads CASSEPGTGGAKLFF. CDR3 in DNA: TGTGCCAGCAGTGAACCCGGGACAGGGGGCGCAAAACTGTTTTTT.

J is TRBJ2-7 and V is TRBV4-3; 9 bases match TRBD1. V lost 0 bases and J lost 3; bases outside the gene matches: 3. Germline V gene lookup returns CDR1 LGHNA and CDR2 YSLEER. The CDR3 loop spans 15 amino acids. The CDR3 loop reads CASSQDWTGDYEQYF. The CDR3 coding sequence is TGCGCCAGCAGCCAAGATTGGACAGGGGACTACGAGCAGTACTTC.